Presented here are 31 T cell receptor beta chains from one specimen sequenced in a study of T cell responses to AZD1222 COVID-19 vaccine. Repertoires were generated with immunoSEQ multiplex PCR, while TCRdb's copy carries only in-frame clones and drops some. The profile shows tens of thousands of clones, over 70% of them singletons. Material: peripheral blood, obtained 28 days after the second AZD1222 dose. The source is an adult who received the AZD1222 COVID-19 vaccine.

This rearrangement joins TRBV12-3 or TRBV12-4 to TRBJ2-3; 8 bases align to TRBD1. V trimming: 7 bases; J trimming: 1 base; junction bases outside the gene matches: 1. The CDR3 has 13 residues. The CDR3 coding sequence is TGTGCCAGCACGGGACAGGGCACAGATACGCAGTATTTT. Translating it yields CASTGQGTDTQYF.

The chain uses TRBV28 and TRBJ1-5; D might be TRBD1 (6 bases). The germline CDR1 and CDR2 sequences are MDHEN and SYDVKM. Trimming took off 6 bases at V and 9 bases at J, with 15 bases between the two ends. The CDR3 length is 13 residues. The CDR3 bases are TGTGCCAGCAGCCGGACAGACTATCGGCCCCAGCATTTT. Residues: CASSRTDYRPQHF.

This clone was seen more than once but under ten times. The V gene is TRBV7-2, the J gene TRBJ1-2, with D tentatively TRBD1 (5 bases). CDR3 length: 14 amino acids. The germline gives CDR1 SGHTA, CDR2 FQGNSA. Trimming stripped 7 bases from V and 8 bases from J, with 20 bases between. The CDR3 region has the DNA TGTGCCAGCACCCTAAGCTGGCAGGGTGAGGGCTACACCTTC. Its protein product is CASTLSWQGEGYTF. Combining the CDR3 with reference TRBV7-2 and TRBJ1-2 gives the whole variable domain GAGVSQSPSNKVTEKGKDVELRCDPISGHTALYWYRQSLGQGLEFLIYFQGNSAPDKSGLPSDRFSAERTGGSVSTLTIQRTQQEDSAVYLCASTLSWQGEGYTFGSGTRLTVV.

The CDR3 nucleotides read TGTGCCAGCAGTTTGACAGGGATTTTGTCACCCCTCCACTTT. This sequence encodes CASSLTGILSPLHF. This chain connects TRBV6-2 or TRBV6-3 to TRBJ1-6, with 7 positions matching TRBD1. V was pared by 4 bases and J by 10 bases, with 7 bases of the junction left unmatched. The CDR3 consists of 14 residues. Per the germline V gene, CDR1 is MNHEY and CDR2 is SVGEGT.

The chain combines TRBV12-3 or TRBV12-4 with TRBJ1-1; D remains ambiguous. The CDR3 consists of 10 residues. V lost 3 bases and J 4 bases, leaving 0 bases between the germline ends. CDR3 in DNA: TGTGCCAGCAGTTTCACTGAAGCTTTCTTT. Its translation is CASSFTEAFF.

In DNA form, the CDR3 reads TGTGCCAGCAGTGGGGCGGGCCGGGGGGATACGCAGTATTTT. This sequence encodes CASSGAGRGDTQYF. This chain joins TRBV28 and TRBJ2-3, with D perhaps TRBD2 (6 bases). V lost 5 bases, J lost 6 bases, and 15 bases lay in between. The germline V gene has CDR1 MDHEN and CDR2 SYDVKM. The CDR3 runs 14 residues.

This chain uses TRBV7-2 with TRBJ2-7; maybe TRBD2 (7 bases). V was clipped by 5 bases and J by 2 bases, with 22 bases between them. There are 17 residues in the CDR3. Germline CDR1 SGHTA, CDR2 FQGNSA. The CDR3 sequence is CASSARGWTGGTYEQYF. CDR3 nucleotide sequence: TGTGCCAGCAGCGCACGCGGATGGACGGGGGGCACCTACGAGCAGTACTTC.

V is TRBV29-1 and J is TRBJ2-1; possibly TRBD1 for D (5 bases). This CDR3 comprises 17 residues. Per germline, CDR1 SQVTM and CDR2 ANQGSEA. Deletions cut 3 bases from V and 0 bases from J, with 18 bases between. CDR3 residues: CSVEAVPDKSSYNEQFF. CDR3 DNA: TGCAGCGTTGAGGCGGTCCCGGACAAAAGCTCCTACAATGAGCAGTTCTTC.

The J gene is TRBJ2-7, the V gene TRBV28; TRBD2 aligns across 10 bases. This CDR3 has 21 amino acids. V shed 6 bases, J shed 5 bases, and the junction held 28 bases outside the gene matches. Looked up from germline, CDR1 is MDHEN and CDR2 is SYDVKM. CDR3 protein: CASSSGSGGGLAGALIHEQYF. Written as DNA, the CDR3 is TGTGCCAGCAGCTCGGGGTCGGGGGGAGGCCTAGCGGGAGCACTTATCCACGAGCAGTACTTC. Together with reference TRBV28 and TRBJ2-7, the CDR3 gives the full variable domain: DVKVTQSSRYLVKRTGEKVFLECVQDMDHENMFWYRQDPGLGLRLIYFSYDVKMKEKGDIPEGYSVSREKKERFSLILESASTNQTSMYLCASSSGSGGGLAGALIHEQYFGPGTRLTVT.

The chain carries TRBV5-5 and TRBJ2-1, with D unresolved. The CDR3 spans 12 residues. The germline gives CDR1 SGHKS, CDR2 YYEKEE (reference sequence). Trimming removed 4 bases at V and 9 bases at J, with 11 bases between. As DNA, the CDR3 is TGTGCCAGCAGCGCCCGAAGACGTGAGCAGTTCTTC. This encodes CASSARRREQFF. Based on the CDR3 plus reference TRBV5-5 and TRBJ2-1, the full variable domain is DAGVTQSPTHLIKTRGQQVTLRCSPISGHKSVSWYQQVLGQGPQFIFQYYEKEERGRGNFPDRFSARQFPNYSSELNVNALLLGDSALYLCASSARRREQFFGPGTRLTVL.

This rearrangement joins TRBV7-9 to TRBJ2-1; no definite D call. V shed 7 bases and J shed 4 bases, with 17 bases lying between them. Looked up from germline, CDR1 is SEHNR and CDR2 is FQNEAQ (reference sequence). CDR3 length equals 15 residues. The CDR3 DNA reads as TGTGCCAGCATCATAGGCGCCGCCCTGTACAATGAGCAGTTCTTC. As protein: CASIIGAALYNEQFF.

CDR3 residues: CASSARFTGELFF. CDR3 in DNA: TGTGCCAGCAGCGCGCGGTTTACCGGGGAGCTGTTTTTT. The chain couples TRBV6-2 or TRBV6-3 to TRBJ2-2; D ambiguous. This CDR3 is built from 13 residues. Trimming removed 6 bases at V and 5 bases at J, with 10 bases between. The germline CDR1 and CDR2 sequences are MNHEY and SVGEGT.

The chain combines TRBV5-5 with TRBJ2-5, with D uncertain. V lost 0 bases and J lost 2, with 5 bases in between. The V gene's germline CDR1 is SGHKS and CDR2 YYEKEE (reference sequence). The CDR3 totals 13 residues. The CDR3: CASSLGSQETQYF. The CDR3 nucleotides are TGTGCCAGCAGCTTGGGGAGTCAAGAGACCCAGTACTTC.

The chain uses TRBV13 and TRBJ2-2; perhaps TRBD2 as D (6 bases). The CDR3 is 15 amino acids. The V gene's germline CDR1 is PRHDT and CDR2 FYEKMQ (reference sequence). Trimming took 7 bases from V and 1 from J, leaving 13 bases between them. The CDR3 here is CASTSEGLNTGELFF. The CDR3 DNA reads as TGTGCCAGCACGTCGGAGGGTCTGAACACCGGGGAGCTGTTTTTT.

The chain couples TRBV18 to TRBJ2-2; D not resolved. Trimming stripped 5 bases from V and 6 bases from J, with 16 bases between. Germline loops: CDR1 KGHSH, CDR2 LQKENI. This CDR3 is 15 amino acids long. CDR3 protein: CASSRGPAGAGELFF. CDR3 DNA: TGTGCCAGCTCAAGAGGCCCGGCAGGTGCCGGGGAGCTGTTTTTT.

The rearrangement joins TRBV10-2 to TRBJ1-5; D is uncertain. Trimming took off 8 bases at V and 2 bases at J, with 19 bases between the two ends. Germline CDR1 and CDR2: WSHSY and SAAADI. There are 16 residues in the CDR3. The CDR3 region has the DNA TGCGCCAGCTCCAAGGACGGGGTGGTAGGCAATCAGCCCCAGCATTTT. As protein: CASSKDGVVGNQPQHF.

The chain carries TRBV2 and TRBJ1-6; D is unresolved. The CDR3 runs 14 residues. Germline V gene sequence: CDR1 SNHLY, CDR2 FYNNEI. Trimming removed 8 bases at V and 4 bases at J, with 12 bases between. The CDR3 is CASSRWGYNSPLHF. The CDR3 nucleotides are TGTGCCAGCTCACGGTGGGGTTATAATTCACCCCTCCACTTT.

A few counts support this clone. CDR3 in amino acids: CSASRGGGYNEQFF. The CDR3 nucleotides are TGCAGTGCTAGTAGGGGTGGGGGCTACAATGAGCAGTTCTTC. The rearrangement links TRBV20-1 to TRBJ2-1; D tentatively reads TRBD1 or TRBD2 (5 bases each). V lost 3 bases and J 3 bases, leaving 12 bases between the germline ends. This CDR3 comprises 14 residues. Germline-derived CDR1 and CDR2 are DFQATT and SNEGSKA (reference sequence).

The J gene is TRBJ2-2, the V gene TRBV23-1; D is unresolved. TRBV23-1 is marked as an open reading frame, function uncertain. The CDR3 sequence is 15 residues long. Trimming took off 4 bases at V and 0 bases at J, with 9 bases between the two ends. The CDR3 loop is CASSLVNTNTGELFF. CDR3 bases: TGCGCCAGCAGTCTGGTCAACACGAACACCGGGGAGCTGTTTTTT.

This chain connects TRBV28 to TRBJ1-2, with D possibly being TRBD1 (5 bases). Trimming shortened V by 2 bases and J by 4 bases, and 14 bases separated the two germline ends. The CDR3 sequence is 15 residues long. Germline CDR1 is MDHEN and CDR2 is SYDVKM. The CDR3: CASSLEVDRVYGYTF. The DNA of the CDR3 is TGTGCCAGCAGTTTAGAAGTTGACAGAGTCTATGGCTACACCTTC.

The chain couples TRBV19 to TRBJ2-7; 8 bases agree with TRBD1. The CDR3 is made up of 14 amino acids. J gave up 6 bases and V 2 bases, and 6 bases lay outside the gene matches. Germline values: CDR1 LNHDA, CDR2 SQIVND (reference sequence). The DNA of the CDR3 is TGTGCCAGTAGTATACGACAGGGGTCGGGCGAGCAGTACTTC. As protein: CASSIRQGSGEQYF.

The chain carries TRBV2 and TRBJ1-2; D not certain. From germline, CDR1 is SNHLY and CDR2 FYNNEI. Trimming left V 0 bases short and J 7 bases short, with 12 bases between. The CDR3 is made up of 14 amino acids. The CDR3 protein is CASSEATTVGGYTF. The CDR3 coding sequence is TGTGCCAGCAGTGAAGCGACAACAGTCGGTGGCTACACCTTC. The full variable domain, rest sourced from reference TRBV2 and TRBJ1-2, is EPEVTQTPSHQVTQMGQEVILRCVPISNHLYFYWYRQILGQKVEFLVSFYNNEISEKSEIFDDQFSVERPDGSNFTLKIRSTKLEDSAMYFCASSEATTVGGYTFGSGTRLTVV.

This clone was seen only once. The chain is built from TRBV7-8 and TRBJ2-1; 11 bases line up with TRBD2. The V gene end was trimmed by 5 bases and the J gene end by 10 bases; junction bases not matched to a gene: 13. This CDR3 comprises 16 residues. Looked up from germline, CDR1 is SGHVS and CDR2 is FQNEAQ. CDR3 sequence: CASSLGLAGGDGEQFF. The CDR3 DNA follows: TGTGCCAGCAGCCTAGGGCTAGCGGGAGGTGATGGGGAGCAGTTCTTC.

As for this clone: An end of the junction does not agree with germline; a read error may underlie this. CDR3 bases: TGTGCCAGCAATGAAGGGGGGCTGAAAAACACCTTC. It encodes CASNEGGLKNTF. The chain has TRBV2 and TRBJ1-2; tentatively, D is TRBD1 (6 bases). This CDR3 is 12 amino acids long. Germline CDR1 is SNHLY and CDR2 is FYNNEI.

J is TRBJ2-2 and V is TRBV7-9; the D gene is possibly TRBD2 (5 bases). The V gene's germline CDR1 is SEHNR and CDR2 FQNEAQ (reference sequence). This CDR3 has 16 residues. V lost 0 bases, J lost 4 bases, and 12 bases lay in between. As DNA, the CDR3 is TGTGCCAGCAGCTTAGCCTGGGGAGAGGTCACCGGGGAGCTGTTTTTT. It is translated as CASSLAWGEVTGELFF. Full variable domain (rest looked up from reference TRBV7-9 and TRBJ2-2): DTGVSQNPRHKITKRGQNVTFRCDPISEHNRLYWYRQTLGQGPEFLTYFQNEAQLEKSRLLSDRFSAERPKGSFSTLEIQRTEQGDSAMYLCASSLAWGEVTGELFFGEGSRLTVL.

In its sample, this clone was seen a few times. V and J are TRBV7-6 and TRBJ1-1; 7 bases agree with TRBD1. V gave up 5 bases and J gave up 1 base; unmatched junction bases: 7. The CDR3 runs to 15 residues. Germline V lookup: CDR1 SGHVS, CDR2 FNYEAQ. The CDR3, as DNA: TGTGCCAGCAGCCAGACAGGGCAACCGAACACTGAAGCTTTCTTT. It is translated as CASSQTGQPNTEAFF.

This clone showed up just once. This chain uses TRBV30 with TRBJ2-3; tentative D call: TRBD2 (6 bases). There are 15 residues in the CDR3. Germline-derived CDR1 and CDR2 are GTSNPN and SVGIG (reference sequence). V dropped 1 base and J dropped 3 bases, with 14 bases sitting between them. Here the CDR3 reads CAWSGSGVSTDTQYF. The CDR3 nucleotides are TGTGCCTGGAGTGGGTCGGGGGTCTCAACAGATACGCAGTATTTT.

The J gene is TRBJ2-5, the V gene TRBV27, with TRBD2 matching over 13 bases. CDR1 is MNHEY, CDR2 SMNVEV, per germline (reference sequence). Germline trimming cut 4 bases from V and 4 bases from J; bases unmatched to any gene: 6. This CDR3 has 16 amino acids. CDR3 DNA: TGTGCCAGCAGTTCAGGACTAGCGGGGGCCCTAGAGACCCAGTACTTC. This encodes CASSSGLAGALETQYF.

This rearrangement joins TRBV6-5 to TRBJ1-3, with 10 bases fitting TRBD1. Germline V gene data show CDR1 as MNHEY and CDR2 as SVGAGI. The CDR3 covers 15 residues. The J segment lost 5 bases and the V segment lost 2 bases, leaving 3 bases of the junction unmatched. Written as DNA, the CDR3 is TGTGCCAGCAGTTACGAGGGACAGGGGAGAAACACCATATATTTT. Protein: CASSYEGQGRNTIYF.

This clone was detected once. This chain connects TRBV4-3 to TRBJ2-7; 15 positions match TRBD2. Germline trimming cut 4 bases from V and 4 bases from J; bases unmatched to any gene: 5. The CDR3 is 16 amino acids. In germline, CDR1 is LGHNA, CDR2 YSLEER. CDR3 in amino acids: CASSPGLAGGSYEQYF. CDR3 coding DNA: TGCGCCAGCAGCCCGGGACTAGCGGGAGGATCGTACGAGCAGTACTTC.

This clone occurred a few times. V usage is TRBV19 and J usage is TRBJ2-7; TRBD1 is a possible D gene (6 bases). The CDR3 is 14 residues long. Germline V gene sequence: CDR1 LNHDA, CDR2 SQIVND (reference sequence). Deletions cut 9 bases from V and 1 base from J, with 16 bases between. CDR3 sequence reads: CASSPTGQSYEQYF. The CDR3 DNA is TGTGCCAGCAGCCCAACCGGACAGTCCTACGAGCAGTACTTC.